What follows describes a single T cell receptor beta chain. The sample is drawn from a study of blood T cell repertoires in COVID-19. Study details: Sample material is recorded as cDNA or gDNA derived from T cells, B-cell-depleted T cells, or PBMCs.

CDR3 size: 13 residues. Germline assignment: CDR1 SGHAT and CDR2 FQNNGV. V was trimmed by 1 base and J by 7 bases, leaving 8 bases between them. Clones were sequenced by immunoSEQ multiplex PCR, and TCRdb holds only the in-frame ones, with some missing. In the table there are a few hundred thousand clones, more than 65% of which are singletons. The chain combines TRBV11-2 with TRBJ2-1; possible D gene TRBD2, 6 bases. The sequencing input was peripheral blood. This TCR was recovered from a young woman with acute or convalescent COVID-19. The CDR3 DNA reads as TGTGCCAGCAGCTTAGGACTAGGGAATGAGCAGTTCTTC. Translating it yields CASSLGLGNEQFF. Full variable domain (rest looked up from reference TRBV11-2 and TRBJ2-1): EAGVAQSPRYKIIEKRQSVAFWCNPISGHATLYWYQQILGQGPKLLIQFQNNGVVDDSQLPKDRFSAERLKGVDSTLKIQPAKLEDSAVYLCASSLGLGNEQFFGPGTRLTVL.